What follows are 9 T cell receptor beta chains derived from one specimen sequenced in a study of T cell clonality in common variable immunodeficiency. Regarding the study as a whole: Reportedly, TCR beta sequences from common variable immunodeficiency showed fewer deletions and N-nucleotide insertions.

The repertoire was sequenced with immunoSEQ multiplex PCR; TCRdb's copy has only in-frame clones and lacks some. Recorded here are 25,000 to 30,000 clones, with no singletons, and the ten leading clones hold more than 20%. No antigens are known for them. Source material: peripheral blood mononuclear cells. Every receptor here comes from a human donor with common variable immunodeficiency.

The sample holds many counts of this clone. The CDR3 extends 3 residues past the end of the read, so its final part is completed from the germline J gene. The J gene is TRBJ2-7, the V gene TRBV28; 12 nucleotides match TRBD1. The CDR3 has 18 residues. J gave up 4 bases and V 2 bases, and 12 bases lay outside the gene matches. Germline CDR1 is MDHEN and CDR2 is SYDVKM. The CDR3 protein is CASSLTWDRGRFSYEQYF. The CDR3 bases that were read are TGTGCCAGCAGTTTAACGTGGGACAGGGGGCGCTTTTCGTACGAG.

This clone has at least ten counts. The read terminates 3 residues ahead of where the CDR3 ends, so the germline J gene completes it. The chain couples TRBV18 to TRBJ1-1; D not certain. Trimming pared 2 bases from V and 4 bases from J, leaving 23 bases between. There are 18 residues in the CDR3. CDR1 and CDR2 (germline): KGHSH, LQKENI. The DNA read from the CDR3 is TGTGCCAGCTCACCAAATGCGAGGTGGAAGAAGGGTGGCACTGAA. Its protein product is CASSPNARWKKGGTE. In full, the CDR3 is CASSPNARWKKGGTEAFF.

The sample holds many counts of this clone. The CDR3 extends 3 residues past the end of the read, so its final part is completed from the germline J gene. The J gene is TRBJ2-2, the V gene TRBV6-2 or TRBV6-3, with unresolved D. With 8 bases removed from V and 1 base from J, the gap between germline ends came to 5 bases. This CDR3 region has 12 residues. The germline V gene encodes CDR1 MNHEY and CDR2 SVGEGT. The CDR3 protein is CASVRNTGELFF. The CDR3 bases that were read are TGTGCCAGCGTCAGGAACACCGGGGAG.

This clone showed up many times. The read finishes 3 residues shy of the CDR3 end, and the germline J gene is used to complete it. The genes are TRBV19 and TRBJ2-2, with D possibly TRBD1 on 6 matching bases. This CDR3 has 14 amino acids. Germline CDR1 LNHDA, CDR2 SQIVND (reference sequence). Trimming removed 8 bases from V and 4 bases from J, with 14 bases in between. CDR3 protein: CASGTGIGTGELFF. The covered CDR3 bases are TGTGCCAGTGGCACAGGGATCGGCACCGGGGAG.

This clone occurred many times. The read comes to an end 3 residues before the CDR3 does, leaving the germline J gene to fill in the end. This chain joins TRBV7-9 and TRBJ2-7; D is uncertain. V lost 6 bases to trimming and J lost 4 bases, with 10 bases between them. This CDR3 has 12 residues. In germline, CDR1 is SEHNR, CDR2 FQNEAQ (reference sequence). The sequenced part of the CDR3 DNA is TGTGCCAGCAGTCAGGATTCTTACGAG. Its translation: CASSQDSYE. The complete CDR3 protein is CASSQDSYEQYF.

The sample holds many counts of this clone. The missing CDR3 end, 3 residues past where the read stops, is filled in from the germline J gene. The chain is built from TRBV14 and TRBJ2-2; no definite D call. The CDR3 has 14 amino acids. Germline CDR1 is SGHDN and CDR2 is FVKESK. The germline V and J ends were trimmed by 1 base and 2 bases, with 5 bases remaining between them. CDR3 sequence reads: CASSQGLNTGELFF. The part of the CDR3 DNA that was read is TGTGCCAGCAGCCAAGGTCTCAACACCGGGGAG.

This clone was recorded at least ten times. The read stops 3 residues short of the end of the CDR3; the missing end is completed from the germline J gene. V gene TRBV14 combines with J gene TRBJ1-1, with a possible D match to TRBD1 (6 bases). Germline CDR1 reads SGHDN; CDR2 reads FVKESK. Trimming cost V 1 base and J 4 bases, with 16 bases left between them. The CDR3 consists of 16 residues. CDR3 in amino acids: CASSQAVGGPSTEAFF. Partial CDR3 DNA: TGTGCCAGCAGCCAAGCAGTCGGGGGGCCGAGCACTGAA.

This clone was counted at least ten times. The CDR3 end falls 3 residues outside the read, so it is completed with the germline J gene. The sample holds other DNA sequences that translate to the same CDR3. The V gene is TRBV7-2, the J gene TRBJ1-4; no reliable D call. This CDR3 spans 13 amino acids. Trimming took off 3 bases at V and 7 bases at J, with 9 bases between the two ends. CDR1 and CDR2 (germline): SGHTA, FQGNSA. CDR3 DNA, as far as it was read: TGTGCCAGCAGCTTGCGGGTCACTGAAAAA. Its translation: CASSLRVTEK. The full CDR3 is CASSLRVTEKLFF.

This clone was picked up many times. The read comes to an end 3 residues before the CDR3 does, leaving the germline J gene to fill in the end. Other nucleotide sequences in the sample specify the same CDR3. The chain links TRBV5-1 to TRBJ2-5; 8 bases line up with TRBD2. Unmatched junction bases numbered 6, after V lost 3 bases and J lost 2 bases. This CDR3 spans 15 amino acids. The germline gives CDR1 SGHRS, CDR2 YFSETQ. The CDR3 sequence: CASSYLAGFQETQYF. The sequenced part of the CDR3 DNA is TGCGCCAGCAGCTACTTAGCGGGGTTTCAAGAGACC.